The entry below gives a single TCR beta chain sequence along with its context. Antigen: not known. This sample was taken from a study of cytomegalovirus exposure and HLA in healthy donors. Use of 60 Vbeta and 13 Jbeta primers characterized the PCR. Profiled with immunoSEQ multiplex PCR; TCRdb holds only in-frame clones, not every one. The sample totals about 170,000 clones. Germline CDR1 MNHEY, CDR2 SMNVEV (reference sequence). V lost 0 bases, J lost 10 bases, and 19 bases lay in between. This CDR3 contains 16 residues. Participants comprised healthy donors of bone marrow. Donors showed nominal health when sampled, although they likely had unrecorded immune exposures. General study findings and limits: In a later analysis, CMV-associated beta chains were mostly HLA-associated, it appeared. Researchers counted approximately 160 TCR beta chains as cytomegalovirus-associated.

The rearrangement links TRBV27 to TRBJ2-1, with D perhaps TRBD1 (5 bases). This TCR was sampled from a woman younger than 35 in good health and CMV-seropositive. Sequenced: PBMCs. The CDR3 region is CASSLSPIRDSREQFF. CDR3 DNA: TGTGCCAGCAGTTTATCCCCGATCAGGGATTCGCGCGAGCAGTTCTTC.